The clone carrying this T cell receptor beta chain has just a few counts. The CDR3 consists of 12 residues. Trimming shortened V by 0 bases and J by 6 bases, and 6 bases separated the two germline ends. Germline V gene lookup returns CDR1 SGHAT and CDR2 FQNNGV. TCRdb re-analysed the RT-PCR reads in MiXCR, keeping a single row per CDR3 protein. The data hold around 700,000 distinct CDR3 sequences, with around 14% observed a single time. Sequences were obtained from memory CD4+ T cells from blood. This rearrangement joins TRBV11-2 to TRBJ2-7; D is uncertain. This clonotype was sampled from a female donor in good health, serving as a healthy control. DNA for the CDR3: TGTGCCAGCAGCTTAGATTTTGGCGAGCAGTACTTC. It codes for CASSLDFGEQYF.